Following are 24 T cell receptor beta chains from one sample sequenced in a study of blood T cell repertoires in COVID-19. Here immunoSEQ multiplex PCR was the method, and the copy in TCRdb shows in-frame clones only, minus some. Among tens of thousands of clones listed, roughly 80% were seen once. Sequencing was performed on peripheral blood. These receptors originate from a man in his 70s with acute or convalescent COVID-19.

The rearrangement links TRBV19 to TRBJ2-1; 7 positions match TRBD2. Germline V gene sequence: CDR1 LNHDA, CDR2 SQIVND (reference sequence). The CDR3 runs 15 residues. Trimming removed 4 bases from V and 5 bases from J; junction bases left unmatched: 8. CDR3: CASSTSSGGNNEQFF. The CDR3 coding sequence is TGTGCCAGTAGTACTTCTAGCGGAGGTAACAATGAGCAGTTCTTC.

This chain connects TRBV7-3 to TRBJ2-1, with 15 bases aligning to TRBD2. CDR1 and CDR2 (germline): SGHTA, FQGTGA. With V trimmed by 4 bases and J by 11 bases, 3 bases remained unmatched. The CDR3 totals 14 residues. Here the CDR3 DNA reads TGTGCCAGCAGCTCGGGACTAGCGGGAGGTAAGCAGTTCTTC. Protein product: CASSSGLAGGKQFF.

Notes on this clone: Other DNA sequences in this specimen translate into the identical CDR3. The chain is built from TRBV12-3 or TRBV12-4 and TRBJ2-5; no definite D call. The CDR3 has 13 amino acids. V dropped 2 bases and J dropped 1 base, with 5 bases sitting between them. In nucleotides, the CDR3 is TGTGCCAGCAGTTTACGTCTCCAAGAGACCCAGTACTTC. Amino acid sequence: CASSLRLQETQYF.

This clone appeared a single time. The chain employs TRBV29-1 and TRBJ2-3; 7 nucleotides line up with TRBD2. This CDR3 comprises 14 residues. The ends lost 6 bases at V and 4 bases at J; junction bases unmatched: 10. CDR1 SQVTM and CDR2 ANQGSEA come from the germline V gene. CDR3 loop: CSVANRLAPDTQYF. CDR3 nucleotide sequence: TGCAGCGTAGCAAACCGACTAGCACCAGATACGCAGTATTTT.

The CDR3 nucleotides are TGCGCCAGCAGCCAAGAACCGCAGGCCCTTGGAAACACCATATATTTT. This codes for CASSQEPQALGNTIYF. The V call is TRBV4-3, the J call TRBJ1-3; D gene uncertain. Trimming removed 0 bases at V and 3 bases at J, with 12 bases between. The CDR3 runs to 16 residues. Germline V CDR1 and CDR2: LGHNA, YSLEER.

This clone was seen only a few times. This chain joins TRBV5-5 and TRBJ2-7; 7 bases fit TRBD1. The CDR3 runs to 13 residues. Trimming cost V 3 bases and J 1 base; bases outside gene matches: 1. CDR1 and CDR2 (germline): SGHKS, YYEKEE (reference sequence). The CDR3: CASSSTGSYEQYF. The CDR3 nucleotides are TGTGCCAGCAGCTCGACAGGGTCCTACGAGCAGTACTTC.

The genes are TRBV9 and TRBJ1-2; D uncertain. The CDR3 loop spans 13 amino acids. Germline V gives CDR1 SGDLS, CDR2 YYNGEE. V was trimmed by 0 bases and J by 3 bases, leaving 6 bases between them. DNA for the CDR3: TGTGCCAGCAGCGTAGACAGTCACTATGGCTACACCTTC. Amino acid sequence: CASSVDSHYGYTF.

This clone was recorded only once. The chain combines TRBV5-8 with TRBJ2-1; 7 bases are a match to TRBD2. The germline V gene has CDR1 SGHTS and CDR2 YDEGEE. The CDR3 spans 15 residues. V dropped 2 bases and J dropped 9; count of bases not matched to a gene: 11. The CDR3 DNA reads as TGTGCCAGCAGCTTTCTTTTTGCGGGAGCGAGTGAGCAGTTCTTC. Its translation is CASSFLFAGASEQFF.

This chain uses TRBV7-3 with TRBJ2-2; D call uncertain. This CDR3 has 16 amino acids. V lost 0 bases and J 0 bases, leaving 8 bases between the germline ends. Per germline, CDR1 SGHTA and CDR2 FQGTGA. In DNA form, the CDR3 reads TGTGCCAGCAGCTTAACGCTCGGTGCGAACACCGGGGAGCTGTTTTTT. It is translated as CASSLTLGANTGELFF.

This chain connects TRBV11-3 to TRBJ2-5; D may be TRBD2 (5 bases). The CDR3 loop spans 14 amino acids. Germline V lookup: CDR1 SGHNT, CDR2 YENEEA. Trimming took 0 bases from V and 5 from J, leaving 10 bases between them. CDR3 nucleotides: TGTGCCAGCAGCTTAGAAGGAGGAGCGGAGACCCAGTACTTC. Translated, it gives CASSLEGGAETQYF.

The J gene is TRBJ2-7, the V gene TRBV5-5, with a weak D call TRBD2 (5 bases). The germline CDR1 and CDR2 sequences are SGHKS and YYEKEE (reference sequence). The CDR3 spans 14 residues. With 4 bases removed from V and 0 bases from J, the gap between germline ends came to 11 bases. The CDR3 sequence is CASSPGRSSYEQYF. CDR3 nucleotides: TGTGCCAGCAGCCCGGGAAGGAGCTCCTACGAGCAGTACTTC.

The chain links TRBV28 to TRBJ1-5; TRBD1 might be the D (6 bases). Between the trimmed V and J ends, which lost 2 bases and 6 bases, there was a span of 14 bases. This CDR3 comprises 15 residues. Per the germline V gene, CDR1 is MDHEN and CDR2 is SYDVKM. The CDR3 loop reads CASSLTGGGAQPQHF. DNA for the CDR3: TGTGCCAGCAGTTTAACCGGCGGGGGGGCTCAGCCCCAGCATTTT. The full variable domain, in which reference TRBV28 and TRBJ1-5 provide the parts outside the CDR3, is DVKVTQSSRYLVKRTGEKVFLECVQDMDHENMFWYRQDPGLGLRLIYFSYDVKMKEKGDIPEGYSVSREKKERFSLILESASTNQTSMYLCASSLTGGGAQPQHFGDGTRLSIL.

Ten or more counts support this clone. The J gene is TRBJ1-1, the V gene TRBV5-4; no clear D gene. V gave up 6 bases and J gave up 1 base, with 13 bases separating them. This CDR3 spans 14 amino acids. Germline V CDR1 and CDR2: SGHNT, YYREEE (reference sequence). CDR3 sequence: CASTLGRGNTEAFF. The CDR3 nucleotides read TGTGCCAGCACCCTCGGTCGAGGGAACACTGAAGCTTTCTTT.

The rearrangement uses TRBV12-5 and TRBJ1-1; tentative D call: TRBD1 (5 bases). This CDR3 spans 14 amino acids. Deletions cut 6 bases from V and 6 bases from J, with 17 bases between. Looked up from germline, CDR1 is LGHNT and CDR2 is FRNRAP. The DNA of the CDR3 is TGTGCTAGTGGACCGACCGGGACTAGAGCTGAAGCTTTCTTT. It specifies CASGPTGTRAEAFF.

The chain links TRBV2 to TRBJ1-4, with D perhaps matching TRBD1 (5 bases). CDR1 is SNHLY and CDR2 is FYNNEI in the germline V gene. With 11 bases removed from V and 8 bases from J, the gap between germline ends came to 15 bases. The CDR3 spans 12 residues. The CDR3 reads CAGGRGGEKLFF. The CDR3 nucleotides are TGTGCCGGGGGGAGGGGCGGCGAAAAACTGTTTTTT.

In this sample, this clone turned up once. The chain couples TRBV13 to TRBJ2-6, with 12 positions matching TRBD2. This CDR3 is built from 17 residues. Trimming removed 5 bases from V and 3 bases from J; junction bases left unmatched: 5. Per germline, CDR1 PRHDT and CDR2 FYEKMQ (reference sequence). CDR3 nucleotides: TGTGCCAGCAGCCCAGGGACTAGCGGGCGTGGGGCCAACGTCCTGACTTTC. Its translation: CASSPGTSGRGANVLTF.

The chain links TRBV5-1 to TRBJ1-2, with no clear D. The V end lost 2 bases, the J end lost 5 bases, and 13 bases lay between the germline ends. The CDR3 is 14 residues long. Germline assignment: CDR1 SGHRS and CDR2 YFSETQ. The CDR3 reads CASSLTTGEYGYTF. The CDR3 bases are TGCGCCAGCAGCTTAACGACGGGTGAATATGGCTACACCTTC.

This clone occurred once. The rearrangement links TRBV29-1 to TRBJ2-5; 10 bases fit TRBD1. J was trimmed by 5 bases and V by 0 bases; bases with no gene match: 3. There are 14 residues in the CDR3. Germline CDR1 is SQVTM and CDR2 is ANQGSEA. In nucleotides, the CDR3 is TGCAGCGTTGAAGAATCGGGACAGGGGGAGACCCAGTACTTC. Residues: CSVEESGQGETQYF.

V usage is TRBV27 and J usage is TRBJ2-1; TRBD1 agrees at 9 bases. V lost 8 bases, J lost 4 bases, and 15 bases stayed unmatched. Germline loops: CDR1 MNHEY, CDR2 SMNVEV (reference sequence). The CDR3 covers 17 residues. The chain's CDR3 is CASAAIPGTGYYNEQFF. In DNA, the CDR3 is TGTGCCAGCGCAGCCATTCCCGGGACAGGGTATTACAATGAGCAGTTCTTC.

The V and J genes are TRBV18 and TRBJ2-1; 10 bases are shared with TRBD1. The J segment lost 8 bases and the V segment lost 6 bases, leaving 7 bases of the junction unmatched. Germline CDR1 and CDR2: KGHSH and LQKENI. The CDR3 is made up of 14 amino acids. CDR3 bases: TGTGCCAGCTCCCGACAGGGGGCTGCAGATGAGCAGTTCTTC. It specifies CASSRQGAADEQFF.

V usage is TRBV9 and J usage is TRBJ2-1; 14 bases map to TRBD2. V shed 4 bases, J shed 14 bases, and the junction held 5 bases outside the gene matches. The germline V gene has CDR1 SGDLS and CDR2 YYNGEE. The CDR3 contains 13 residues. The CDR3 region is CASSPQTSGREFF. The CDR3 bases are TGTGCCAGCAGCCCCCAGACTAGCGGGAGGGAGTTCTTC. Together with reference TRBV9 and TRBJ2-1, the CDR3 gives the full variable domain: DSGVTQTPKHLITATGQRVTLRCSPRSGDLSVYWYQQSLDQGLQFLIQYYNGEERAKGNILERFSAQQFPDLHSELNLSSLELGDSALYFCASSPQTSGREFFGPGTRLTVL.

The V call is TRBV2, the J call TRBJ2-3; 10 bases are shared with TRBD1. CDR1 is SNHLY, CDR2 FYNNEI, per germline. The CDR3 length is 14 residues. Trimming at V came to 6 bases and at J to 4 bases, leaving 4 bases not matched to a gene. CDR3 bases: TGTGCCAGCAGACTCGGGACAGGGGCAGATACGCAGTATTTT. This codes for CASRLGTGADTQYF.

V is TRBV29-1 and J is TRBJ1-2; TRBD1 matches 7 bases. This CDR3 has 14 residues. Germline CDR1 is SQVTM and CDR2 is ANQGSEA. V lost 4 bases to trimming and J lost 4 bases; unmatched junction nucleotides: 9. CDR3 bases: TGCAGCGTTGTGAGCCCACAGGGGATCTATGGCTACACCTTC. Encoded protein: CSVVSPQGIYGYTF.

The chain's CDR3 is CASSLASQGISGYTF. For the CDR3, the DNA is TGTGCCAGCAGCTTAGCCTCACAGGGGATCAGTGGCTACACCTTC. V and J are TRBV7-2 and TRBJ1-2; 7 bases align to TRBD1. Germline-derived CDR1 and CDR2 are SGHTA and FQGNSA. The CDR3 contains 15 residues. With V trimmed by 0 bases and J by 7 bases, 8 bases remained unmatched.